This TCR beta chain was obtained from a study of shared clonotypes between healthy human individuals. Study-wide points: Rarefaction curves obtained for sorted subsets showed sequencing incomplete despite large depth.

Some clones are missing from TCRdb's copy, which holds only in-frame ones; the method was immunoSEQ multiplex PCR. This table has 2 million to 2.5 million clones, more than 80% appearing once. This CDR3 is 15 amino acids long. Trimming stripped 6 bases from V and 5 bases from J, with 14 bases between. Germline V gene sequence: CDR1 KGHSH, CDR2 LQKENI. Note on this clone: Its target is unknown.

V usage is TRBV18 and J usage is TRBJ1-6; perhaps TRBD1 as D (6 bases). What was sequenced was naive CD4+ T cells from PBMCs. Subset defined: CD45RA+ positively selected. The sequence derives from a man in his late teens or twenties in good health. Some clones in this sample may be carry-over from other donors' samples. The CDR3 spells CASSPGGGHNSPLHF. As DNA, the CDR3 is TGTGCCAGCTCCCCAGGCGGGGGGCATAATTCACCCCTCCACTTT.